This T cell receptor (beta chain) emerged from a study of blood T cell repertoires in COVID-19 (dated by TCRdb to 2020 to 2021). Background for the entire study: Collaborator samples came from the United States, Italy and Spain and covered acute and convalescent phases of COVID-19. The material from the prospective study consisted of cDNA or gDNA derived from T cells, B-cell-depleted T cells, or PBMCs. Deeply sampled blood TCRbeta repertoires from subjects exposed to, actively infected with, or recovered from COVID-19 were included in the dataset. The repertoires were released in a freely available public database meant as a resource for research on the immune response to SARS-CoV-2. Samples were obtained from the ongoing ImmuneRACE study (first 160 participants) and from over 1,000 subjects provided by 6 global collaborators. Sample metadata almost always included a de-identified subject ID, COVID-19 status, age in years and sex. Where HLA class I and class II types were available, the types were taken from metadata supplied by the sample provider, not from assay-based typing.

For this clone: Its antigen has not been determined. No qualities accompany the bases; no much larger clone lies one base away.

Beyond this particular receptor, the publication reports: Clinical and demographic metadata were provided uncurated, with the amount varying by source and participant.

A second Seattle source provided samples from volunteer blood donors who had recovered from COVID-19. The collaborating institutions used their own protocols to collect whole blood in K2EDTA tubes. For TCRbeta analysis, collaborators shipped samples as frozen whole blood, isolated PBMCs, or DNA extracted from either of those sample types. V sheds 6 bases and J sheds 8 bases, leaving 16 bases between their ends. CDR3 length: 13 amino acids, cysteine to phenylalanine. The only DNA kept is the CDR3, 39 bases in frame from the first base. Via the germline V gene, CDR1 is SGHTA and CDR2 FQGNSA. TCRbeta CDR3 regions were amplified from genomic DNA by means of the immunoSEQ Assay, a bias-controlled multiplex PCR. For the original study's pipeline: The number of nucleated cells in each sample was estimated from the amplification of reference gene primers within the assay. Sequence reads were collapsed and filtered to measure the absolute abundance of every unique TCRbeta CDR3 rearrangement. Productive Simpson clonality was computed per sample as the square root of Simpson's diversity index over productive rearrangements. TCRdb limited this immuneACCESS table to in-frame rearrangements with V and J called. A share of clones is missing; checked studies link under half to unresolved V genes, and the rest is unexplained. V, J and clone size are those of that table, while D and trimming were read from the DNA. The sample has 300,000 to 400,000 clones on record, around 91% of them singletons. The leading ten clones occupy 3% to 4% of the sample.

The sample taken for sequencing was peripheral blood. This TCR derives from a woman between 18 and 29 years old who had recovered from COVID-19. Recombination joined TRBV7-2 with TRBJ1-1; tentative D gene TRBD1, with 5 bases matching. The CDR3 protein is CASRVGAVREAFF. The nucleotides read TGTGCCAGCAGGGTAGGGGCGGTTCGGGAAGCTTTCTTT.